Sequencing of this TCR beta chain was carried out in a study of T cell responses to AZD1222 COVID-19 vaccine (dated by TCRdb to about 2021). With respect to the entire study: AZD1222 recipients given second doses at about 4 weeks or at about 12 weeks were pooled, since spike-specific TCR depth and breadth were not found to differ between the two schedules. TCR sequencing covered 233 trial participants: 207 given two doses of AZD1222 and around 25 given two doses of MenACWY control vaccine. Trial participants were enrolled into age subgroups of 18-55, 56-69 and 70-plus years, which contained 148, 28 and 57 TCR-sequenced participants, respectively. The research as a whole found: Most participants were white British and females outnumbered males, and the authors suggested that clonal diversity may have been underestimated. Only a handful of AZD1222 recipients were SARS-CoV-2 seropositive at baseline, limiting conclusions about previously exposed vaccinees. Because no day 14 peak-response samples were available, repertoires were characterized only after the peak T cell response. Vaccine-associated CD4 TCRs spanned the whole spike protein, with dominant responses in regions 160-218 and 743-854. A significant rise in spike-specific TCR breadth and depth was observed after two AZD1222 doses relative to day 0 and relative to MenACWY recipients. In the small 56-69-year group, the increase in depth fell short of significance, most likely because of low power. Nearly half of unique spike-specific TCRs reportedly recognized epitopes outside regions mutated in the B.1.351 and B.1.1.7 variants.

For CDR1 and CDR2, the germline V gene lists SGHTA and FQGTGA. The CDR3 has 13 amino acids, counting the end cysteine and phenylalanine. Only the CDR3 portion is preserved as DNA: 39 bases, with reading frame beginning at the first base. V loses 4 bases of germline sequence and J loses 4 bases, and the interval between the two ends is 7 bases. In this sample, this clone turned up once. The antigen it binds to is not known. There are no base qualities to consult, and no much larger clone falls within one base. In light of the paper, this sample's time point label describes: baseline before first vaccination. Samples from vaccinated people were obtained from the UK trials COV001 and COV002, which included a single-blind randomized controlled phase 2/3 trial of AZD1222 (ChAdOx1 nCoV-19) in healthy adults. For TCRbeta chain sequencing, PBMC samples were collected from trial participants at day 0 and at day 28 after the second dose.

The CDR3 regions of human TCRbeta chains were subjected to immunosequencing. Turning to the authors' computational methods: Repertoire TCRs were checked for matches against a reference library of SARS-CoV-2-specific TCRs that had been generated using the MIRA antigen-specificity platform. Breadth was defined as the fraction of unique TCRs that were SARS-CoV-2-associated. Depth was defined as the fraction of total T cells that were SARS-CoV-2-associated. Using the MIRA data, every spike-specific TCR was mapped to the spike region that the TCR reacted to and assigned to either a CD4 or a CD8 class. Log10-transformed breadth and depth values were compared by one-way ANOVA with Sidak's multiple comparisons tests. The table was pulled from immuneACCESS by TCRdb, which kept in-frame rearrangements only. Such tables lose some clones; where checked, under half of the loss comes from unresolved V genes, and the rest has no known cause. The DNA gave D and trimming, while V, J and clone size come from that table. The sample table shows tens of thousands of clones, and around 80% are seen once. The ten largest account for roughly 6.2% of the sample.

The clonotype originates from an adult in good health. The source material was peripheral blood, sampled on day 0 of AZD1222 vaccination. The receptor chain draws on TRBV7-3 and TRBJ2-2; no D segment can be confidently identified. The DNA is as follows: TGTGCCAGCAGCTCCTTTCCCACCGGGGAGCTGTTTTTT. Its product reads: CASSSFPTGELFF.